This record looks at one T cell receptor (beta chain) sequence and its context. These data come from a study of Ad26.COV2.S vaccination and SARS-CoV-2 variants. This sample's treatment: 19 received Ad26.COV2.S at low or high dose, single or two shots; 5 received placebo; per-sample allocation not given. Sample collection was performed on day 63 after the first vaccine or placebo injection. The table came from immunoSEQ multiplex PCR; TCRdb's copy has only in-frame clones and leaves some out. The data contain hundreds of thousands of clones, 75% to 90% of them seen just once; the ten biggest clones take up just under 5%. V trimming: 1 base; J trimming: 8 bases; junction bases outside the gene matches: 11. The CDR3 has 17 amino acids. Germline-derived CDR1 and CDR2 are MNHEY and SMNVEV (reference sequence).

The clonotype was recovered from a person aged 18-60 years who received the Ad26.COV2.S COVID-19 vaccine or a placebo. This chain joins TRBV27 and TRBJ2-1; 10 nucleotides match TRBD2. Sample: peripheral blood, taken in a trial of Ad26.COV2.S vaccine versus placebo. This CDR3 reads CASSLLSSGGLDDEQFF. The CDR3 region has the DNA TGTGCCAGCAGTTTATTGTCTAGCGGGGGCCTTGATGATGAGCAGTTCTTC.